This is a list of T cell receptor beta chains from one sample in a study of cytomegalovirus exposure and HLA in healthy donors. Data came from immunoSEQ multiplex PCR; TCRdb stores just in-frame clones and leaves some out. The table includes fewer than 200,000 clones, around 75% detected once. Input material: PBMCs. The receptors stem from a male donor in good health and CMV-seronegative. Each CDR3 is given with its conserved first and last residue. D genes are given only for firm matches. Clone size is shown for a subset of rows, as once, few, many or a class of expanded clone.

. | TRBJ1-1 | 16 | TRBD1 | TRBV9 | TGTGCCAGCAGCGCCGACCCCGGGACAGGGACTCTTGAAGCTTTCTTT | CASSADPGTGTLEAFF
once | TRBJ2-3 | 14 | . | TRBV5-1 | TGCGCCAGCAGCTTGACAGAAGGCACAGATACGCAGTATTTT | CASSLTEGTDTQYF
. | TRBJ1-4 | 15 | . | TRBV6-6 | TGTGCCAGCAGTTACCCGGGAAGGGTGCATGAAAAACTGTTTTTT | CASSYPGRVHEKLFF
. | TRBJ2-6 | 14 | . | TRBV7-2 | TGTGCCAGCTCCAGGGGCTCTGGGGCCAACGTCCTGACTTTC | CASSRGSGANVLTF
. | TRBJ1-5 | 15 | TRBD1 | TRBV5-1 | TGCGCCAGCAGCCTGACAGGGAATAGCAATCAGCCCCAGCATTTT | CASSLTGNSNQPQHF
. | TRBJ1-1 | 15 | . | TRBV9 | TGTGCCAGCAGCGTAGGTGAGGGGAGGGGCACTGAAGCTTTCTTT | CASSVGEGRGTEAFF
once | TRBJ1-1 | 14 | . | TRBV6-5 | TGTGCCAGCAGCGTCAGTTGGGGGGACACTGAAGCTTTCTTT | CASSVSWGDTEAFF
. | TRBJ1-2 | 15 | . | TRBV27 | TGTGCCAGCAGTTTATATCCGGGAAGTAGCTATGGCTACACCTTC | CASSLYPGSSYGYTF
. | TRBJ2-7 | 13 | . | TRBV5-1 | TGCGCCAGCAGCTTCTCAGGTACCTACGAGCAGTACTTC | CASSFSGTYEQYF
. | TRBJ1-2 | 10 | . | TRBV2 | TGTGCCAGCAAGAACGGGGGCTACACCTTC | CASKNGGYTF
. | TRBJ1-1 | 14 | . | TRBV5-1 | TGCGCCAGCAGTTATACAGGGTCGAACACTGAAGCTTTCTTT | CASSYTGSNTEAFF
. | TRBJ1-4 | 14 | . | TRBV18 | TGTGCCAGCTCACCACGCGGGGCTAATGAAAAACTGTTTTTT | CASSPRGANEKLFF
. | TRBJ1-5 | 18 | . | TRBV19 | TGTGCCAGTAGTATGGTGGCATGGGAAAAGGGAGGCAATCAGCCCCAGCATTTT | CASSMVAWEKGGNQPQHF
. | TRBJ2-3 | 19 | TRBD2 | TRBV9 | TGTGCCAGCAGCCCAGATCTTATTCTTGCGGGGGGATACAAGGATACGCAGTATTTT | CASSPDLILAGGYKDTQYF
. | TRBJ1-2 | 15 | TRBD1 | TRBV13 | TGTGCCAGCAGCTTAGGAACAGGGGGGAACTATGGCTACACCTTC | CASSLGTGGNYGYTF
. | TRBJ1-2 | 15 | TRBD1 | TRBV6-5 | TGTGCCAGCAGTTATCGGGTTAGAGGGGGCAATGGCTACACCTTC | CASSYRVRGGNGYTF
. | TRBJ1-6 | 16 | . | TRBV5-6 | TGTGCCAGCAGCTCCCAGCCCAGGGGAGATAATTCACCCCTCCACTTT | CASSSQPRGDNSPLHF
. | TRBJ1-2 | 12 | . | TRBV19 | TGTGCCAGTAGTCCCGGGGGTTATGGCTACACCTTC | CASSPGGYGYTF
. | TRBJ1-5 | 13 | . | TRBV2 | TGTGCCAGCAGTGGACAGCCGAATCAGCCCCAGCATTTT | CASSGQPNQPQHF
. | TRBJ1-1 | 13 | TRBD1 | TRBV18 | TGTGCCAGCTCACCTCGACAGGGCGATGAAGCTTTCTTT | CASSPRQGDEAFF
. | TRBJ2-5 | 13 | TRBD1 | TRBV6-4 | TGTGCCAGCAGTAGGGACAGCCAAGAGACCCAGTACTTC | CASSRDSQETQYF
once | TRBJ2-6 | 14 | . | TRBV5-1 | TGCGCCACCTCAGGGGGAGGAGAGGCCAACGTCCTGACTTTC | CATSGGGEANVLTF
. | TRBJ1-4 | 15 | TRBD1 | TRBV5-4 | TGTGCCAGCAGCTCTCAGGGGGGCACTAATGAAAAACTGTTTTTT | CASSSQGGTNEKLFF
. | TRBJ1-4 | 16 | TRBD1 | TRBV6-5 | TGTGCCAGCAGTTACTTTTACAGGGGTGCTAATGAAAAACTGTTTTTT | CASSYFYRGANEKLFF
. | TRBJ2-7 | 16 | TRBD1 | TRBV7-2 | TGTGCCAGCAGCTTAGCAGGACAGGGGGGGACCTACGAGCAGTACTTC | CASSLAGQGGTYEQYF
. | TRBJ1-2 | 15 | TRBD1 | TRBV6-1 | TGTGCCAGCAGTGTCCGGACAGGGGCCTTGGTGGGCTACACCTTC | CASSVRTGALVGYTF
. | TRBJ2-7 | 14 | TRBD2 | TRBV7-2 | TGTGCCAGCACCCCGGTCCTAGCGGGGTCTGAGCAGTACTTC | CASTPVLAGSEQYF
. | TRBJ1-1 | 13 | . | TRBV7-8 | TGTGCCAGCAGCTTTGGAGGGAACACTGAAGCTTTCTTT | CASSFGGNTEAFF
. | TRBJ1-6 | 15 | . | TRBV7-9 | TGTGCCAGCAGCTTATTACTGAGCTATAATTCACCCCTCCACTTT | CASSLLLSYNSPLHF
. | TRBJ1-2 | 19 | . | TRBV5-1 | TGCGCCAGCAGCTCCAATGTCCCGGGGAACCGGGACTATGCGGGTGGCTACACCTTC | CASSSNVPGNRDYAGGYTF
. | TRBJ1-3 | 16 | TRBD1 | TRBV29-1 | TGCAGCGCCATTGGACAGGGACGCTTCTCTGGAAACACCATATATTTT | CSAIGQGRFSGNTIYF
once | TRBJ1-1 | 14 | TRBD1 | TRBV7-9 | TGTGCCAGCAGCCCCATCCAGGGGGAGGCTGAAGCTTTCTTT | CASSPIQGEAEAFF
once | TRBJ1-5 | 14 | . | TRBV30 | TGTGCCTGGAGTTCAGGGTCCCTCAATCAGCCCCAGCATTTT | CAWSSGSLNQPQHF
. | TRBJ2-5 | 15 | TRBD2 | TRBV5-4 | TGTGCCAGCAGCGAACTAGCGGCAGGCCAAGAGACCCAGTACTTC | CASSELAAGQETQYF
. | TRBJ1-6 | 13 | . | TRBV11-2 | TGTGCCAGCAGCCCCGGTCCGAATTCACCCCTCCACTTT | CASSPGPNSPLHF
. | TRBJ2-1 | 10 | . | TRBV2 | TGTGCCAGCAGTCAGTTTGAGCAGTTCTTC | CASSQFEQFF
. | TRBJ1-6 | 12 | . | TRBV30 | TGTGCCTGGGCAGGGAATCGCTCACCCCTCCACTTT | CAWAGNRSPLHF
. | TRBJ2-3 | 13 | . | TRBV30 | TGTGCCTGGAGTGTGGGCAGCACAGATACGCAGTATTTT | CAWSVGSTDTQYF
. | TRBJ1-4 | 19 | TRBD1 | TRBV30 | TGTGCCTGGAGTAACTACAGGGGGCGCGTACAAGCTAGGTTGGAAAAACTGTTTTTT | CAWSNYRGRVQARLEKLFF
. | TRBJ1-1 | 15 | . | TRBV11-2 | TGTGCCAGCAGCCCCGATCGAGGTCGGGGCACTGAAGCTTTCTTT | CASSPDRGRGTEAFF
. | TRBJ2-3 | 17 | . | TRBV4-3 | TGCGCCAGCAGCCCCGTTGGGGCGGGGGCCTCCACAGATACGCAGTATTTT | CASSPVGAGASTDTQYF
. | TRBJ2-3 | 11 | . | TRBV6-1 | TGTGCCAGTTCTCGGGGATATACGCAGTATTTT | CASSRGYTQYF